These 11 T cell receptor beta chains came from one sample sequenced in a study of T cell clonality in common variable immunodeficiency. Method: immunoSEQ multiplex PCR; TCRdb's copy keeps in-frame clones and lacks some. The sample shows about 74,000 clones, no singletons; the ten largest hold 0.75% to 1%. Input material: peripheral blood mononuclear cells. The receptors were gathered from a person between 18 and 75 years old in good health.

In this sample, this clone turned up many times. The sequenced fragment ends 3 residues before the CDR3 boundary, so the rest is inferred from the germline J gene. The rearrangement uses TRBV28 and TRBJ1-5; no definite D call. Germline lookup yields CDR1 MDHEN and CDR2 SYDVKM. V lost 3 bases and J 2 bases, leaving 14 bases between the germline ends. The CDR3 contains 16 residues. The CDR3 loop reads CASSFGGYQGNQPQHF. The CDR3 DNA, read in part, is TGTGCCAGCAGTTTCGGAGGGTACCAGGGCAATCAGCCC.

In its sample, this clone was seen many times. Coverage ceases 3 residues before the CDR3 finishes, and the germline J gene fills in the end. This chain links TRBV7-8 with TRBJ2-5; 11 bases line up with TRBD2. The CDR3 contains 17 residues. The germline gives CDR1 SGHVS, CDR2 FQNEAQ. The J segment lost 7 bases and the V segment lost 1 base, leaving 11 bases of the junction unmatched. The CDR3 bases that were read are TGTGCCAGCAGCTTAGTTGAGGCTAGCGGGAGGATCGGGACC. Translating gives CASSLVEASGRIGT. The CDR3, in full, reads CASSLVEASGRIGTQYF.

The sample holds many counts of this clone. Incomplete CDR3 DNA: TGTGCCAGCAGCTTAGTTGGGGGGGGAACCTACGAG. Its protein is CASSLVGGGTYE. The entire CDR3 is CASSLVGGGTYEQYF. The V and J genes are TRBV11-2 and TRBJ2-7; 7 nucleotides line up with TRBD2. The sequenced fragment ends 3 residues before the CDR3 boundary, so the rest is inferred from the germline J gene. Germline CDR1 is SGHAT and CDR2 is FQNNGV. Losses at the gene ends were 1 base for V and 2 bases for J; bases not matched to a gene: 5. The CDR3 is 15 residues long.

This clone has a handful of counts. The read gets to within 3 residues of the CDR3 end, and the germline J gene fills in the rest. The rearrangement uses TRBV7-9 and TRBJ1-3, with 7 bases lining up with TRBD1. This CDR3 contains 15 residues. The V and J ends lost 4 bases and 6 bases, in that order; junction bases with no gene match: 9. Germline CDR1 is SEHNR and CDR2 is FQNEAQ (reference sequence). CDR3 loop: CASSSLRDRPNTIYF. The part of the CDR3 DNA that was read is TGTGCCAGCAGCTCTCTTCGGGACAGACCAAACACC.

This clone was seen ten or more times. The missing CDR3 end, 3 residues past where the read stops, is filled in from the germline J gene. The chain recombines TRBV19 with TRBJ1-1; unclear D gene. The CDR3 length is 15 residues. Germline V gives CDR1 LNHDA, CDR2 SQIVND (reference sequence). V lost 5 bases and J lost 0, with 13 bases in between. CDR3 bases read: TGTGCCAGTAGTCGAAGTAGATCATTGAACACTGAA. It specifies CASSRSRSLNTE. The full CDR3 sequence reads CASSRSRSLNTEAFF.

This clone was recorded at least ten times. The CDR3 end lies 3 residues beyond the end of the read and is filled in from the germline J gene. The J gene is TRBJ1-1, the V gene TRBV5-5, with a weak D call TRBD1 (5 bases). The V gene lost 4 bases and the J gene lost 3 bases, with 10 bases spanning the gap. The CDR3 has 13 amino acids. From germline, CDR1 is SGHKS and CDR2 YYEKEE (reference sequence). The CDR3 region is CASSTGSYTEAFF. CDR3 bases read: TGTGCCAGCAGCACAGGTTCGTACACTGAA.

This clone was picked up many times. The CDR3 end is not reached by the read, which stops 3 residues before it; the germline J gene fills it in. The chain couples TRBV28 to TRBJ2-3, with 13 positions matching TRBD2. Losses at the gene ends were 7 bases for V and 2 bases for J; bases not matched to a gene: 6. The germline V gene has CDR1 MDHEN and CDR2 SYDVKM. The CDR3 runs to 16 residues. CDR3 in amino acids: CASKLAGGGLTDTQYF. The sequenced CDR3 bases are TGTGCCAGCAAACTAGCGGGAGGGGGTCTCACAGATACG.

This clone was recorded many times. From the germline J gene comes the end of the CDR3, since the read stops 3 residues before it. The V call is TRBV12-3 or TRBV12-4, the J call TRBJ2-5; 10 bases agree with TRBD2. Trimming took 8 bases from V and 4 from J; bases not matched to a gene: 4. This CDR3 region has 13 residues. The chain's CDR3 is CASALAGGETQYF. The CDR3 DNA, read in part, is TGTGCCAGCGCGTTAGCGGGGGGAGAGACC.

The sample holds many counts of this clone. The read is 3 residues too short to cover the CDR3 end, so that end is filled in from the germline J gene. The chain employs TRBV5-1 and TRBJ2-7, with D possibly TRBD1 on 5 matching bases. Germline V lookup: CDR1 SGHRS, CDR2 YFSETQ. The CDR3 covers 15 residues. Between the trimmed V and J ends, which lost 0 bases and 1 base, there was a span of 11 bases. CDR3 region: CASSLEPQGSYEQYF. Partial CDR3 DNA: TGCGCCAGCAGCTTGGAGCCGCAGGGATCCTACGAG.

The table lists this clone with many counts. The sequenced CDR3 bases are TGTGCCAGCAGCTTAGGGGGACTCCTTAATGAG. This sequence encodes CASSLGGLLNE. The whole CDR3 region reads CASSLGGLLNEQFF. The V gene is TRBV7-2, the J gene TRBJ2-1, with a possible D match to TRBD2 (6 bases). The read ends 3 residues early relative to the CDR3; the germline J gene fills the gap. V shed 1 base and J shed 7 bases, with 11 bases lying between them. CDR3 length: 14 amino acids. CDR1 and CDR2 from the germline V gene are SGHTA and FQGNSA.

There are many counts of this clone. The sequenced fragment ends 3 residues before the CDR3 boundary, so the rest is inferred from the germline J gene. The chain uses TRBV4-1 and TRBJ2-3; D is unclear. Trimming cost V 4 bases and J 6 bases, with 14 bases left between them. The CDR3 spans 14 residues. Germline V gene lookup returns CDR1 MGHRA and CDR2 YSYEKL. The sequenced part of the CDR3 DNA is TGCGCCAGCAGCCTCATGACTGCCGGGGATACG. Translation: CASSLMTAGDT. The CDR3 as a whole reads CASSLMTAGDTQYF.